This T cell receptor beta chain was documented in a study of T-cell memory formation after mild COVID-19. Study context: TCR clusters largely stayed donor specific.

TCRdb used MiXCR to reprocess the 5' RACE reads, holding one entry per CDR3 protein. The table shows around 150,000 distinct CDR3 sequences, with 14% occurring only once. The CDR3 consists of 14 residues. CDR1 is MGHRA, CDR2 YSYEKL, per germline. V was shortened by 4 bases and J by 4 bases, with 12 bases between the two germline ends. V usage is TRBV4-1 and J usage is TRBJ2-3; TRBD2 might be the D (5 bases). The sequence was obtained from an adult woman who had mild COVID-19 (a few samples of this study predate the infection). Cell type and time point are not known. Sample: PBMCs or a T cell subset sorted from them (not recorded which). CDR3 residues: CASSLLEHADTQYF. The CDR3 DNA is TGCGCCAGCAGCCTACTAGAACACGCAGATACGCAGTATTTT.